The 31 T cell receptor beta chains below all came from one sample that was sequenced in a study of PD-1 blockade in classical Hodgkin lymphoma. Time point: newly diagnosed, previously untreated cHL patient sample. TCRdb's copy holds only in-frame clones and misses some; the assay was immunoSEQ multiplex PCR. The sample carries roughly 20,000 clones, roughly 94% recorded once. Sequenced: peripheral blood mononuclear cells (PBMCs). These receptor sequences come from a human donor with classical Hodgkin lymphoma.

The genes are TRBV6-1 and TRBJ1-4; 9 bases align to TRBD1. V lost 5 bases, J lost 4 bases, and 8 bases stayed unmatched. CDR1 and CDR2 (germline): MNHNS, SASEGT. The CDR3 is 16 residues long. The CDR3 DNA sequence: TGTGCCAGCAGTCAAGGGACAGGGACATTTAATGAAAAACTGTTTTTT. Translated, it gives CASSQGTGTFNEKLFF.

The rearrangement uses TRBV28 and TRBJ2-7, with 9 bases identical to TRBD1. The ends lost 3 bases at V and 1 base at J; junction bases unmatched: 7. Germline V CDR1 and CDR2: MDHEN, SYDVKM. The CDR3 covers 16 residues. For the CDR3, the DNA is TGTGCCAGCAGTTTTTCCCGACAGGGGGGGTCCTACGAGCAGTACTTC. This sequence encodes CASSFSRQGGSYEQYF.

This clone was detected only a few times. This chain connects TRBV7-3 to TRBJ2-5; maybe TRBD1 (7 bases). Germline V gives CDR1 SGHTA, CDR2 FQGTGA. V lost 5 bases and J 4 bases, leaving 11 bases between the germline ends. The CDR3 is 13 residues long. The CDR3 DNA reads TGTGCCAGCAGCCGACAGGGAGGAGAGACCCAGTACTTC. Translated: CASSRQGGETQYF.

The chain carries TRBV5-6 and TRBJ1-4; 7 bases are a match to TRBD1. Losses at the gene ends were 0 bases for V and 8 bases for J; bases not matched to a gene: 10. The CDR3 has 16 amino acids. Germline-derived CDR1 and CDR2 are SGHDT and YYEEEE. CDR3 nucleotides: TGTGCCAGCAGCTTGGGGGTTAGGGGGCGTGAGGAAAAACTGTTTTTT. The encoded protein is CASSLGVRGREEKLFF.

The rearrangement joins TRBV13 to TRBJ1-6; the match to TRBD1 covers 7 bases. Looked up from germline, CDR1 is PRHDT and CDR2 is FYEKMQ (reference sequence). CDR3 size: 16 residues. V shed 5 bases, J shed 4 bases, and the junction held 8 bases outside the gene matches. DNA of the CDR3: TGTGCCAGCAGCCTAACCCCGGGACAGTATAATTCACCCCTCCACTTT. It codes for CASSLTPGQYNSPLHF.

J is TRBJ2-7 and V is TRBV5-1; D is uncertain. The V gene's germline CDR1 is SGHRS and CDR2 YFSETQ. The V end was cut by 5 bases, the J end by 2 bases, with 14 bases between. The CDR3 contains 14 residues. The CDR3: CASRRFGVAYEQYF. The CDR3 DNA reads TGCGCCAGCAGGAGGTTTGGGGTTGCCTACGAGCAGTACTTC.

The gene calls are TRBV6-5 and TRBJ2-5, with no clear D. CDR3 length: 13 residues. The germline V and J ends were trimmed by 0 bases and 4 bases, with 6 bases remaining between them. The germline V gene has CDR1 MNHEY and CDR2 SVGAGI. CDR3 protein: CASSYSWRETQYF. CDR3 coding DNA: TGTGCCAGCAGTTACTCGTGGAGAGAGACCCAGTACTTC.

The rearrangement uses TRBV30 and TRBJ2-7, with 8 bases aligning to TRBD1. CDR3 size: 13 residues. J was trimmed by 6 bases and V by 8 bases; bases with no gene match: 12. CDR1 is GTSNPN and CDR2 is SVGIG in the germline V gene (reference sequence). The CDR3: CAGTNRGFGEQYF. The CDR3 DNA reads TGTGCCGGCACGAACAGGGGGTTTGGCGAGCAGTACTTC.

The CDR3 region has the DNA TGTGCCAGCAGCTTAACGCCCATGGGGGGAATCTACAATGAGCAGTTCTTC. Its translation is CASSLTPMGGIYNEQFF. The chain links TRBV7-2 to TRBJ2-1, with D maybe TRBD2 (6 bases). Trimming took off 2 bases at V and 3 bases at J, with 17 bases between the two ends. Germline-derived CDR1 and CDR2 are SGHTA and FQGNSA. The CDR3 covers 17 residues.

This clone occurred once. The gene calls are TRBV6-6 and TRBJ2-1; D gene unclear. V shed 2 bases and J shed 12 bases, with 14 bases lying between them. CDR3 length equals 13 residues. CDR1 is MNHNY and CDR2 is SVGAGI in the germline V gene (reference sequence). The CDR3 spells CASSYLRTPGQFF. Written as DNA, the CDR3 is TGTGCCAGCAGTTACCTCCGGACCCCGGGGCAGTTCTTC.

The chain links TRBV10-3 to TRBJ2-2, with TRBD2 matching 8 bases. Trimming cost V 5 bases and J 4 bases; bases outside gene matches: 3. Germline assignment: CDR1 ENHRY and CDR2 SYGVKD. CDR3 length equals 14 residues. CDR3 bases: TGTGCCATCAGTCCGGGACTAGTCACCGGGGAGCTGTTTTTT. Translation gives CAISPGLVTGELFF.

The rearrangement uses TRBV7-3 and TRBJ2-2; D is perhaps TRBD2 (7 bases). V was shortened by 5 bases and J by 3 bases, with 19 bases between the two germline ends. Germline CDR1 SGHTA, CDR2 FQGTGA. CDR3 length equals 17 residues. In DNA, the CDR3 is TGTGCCAGCAGCCCTCCTGGGGGGGGCGCGCACACCGGGGAGCTGTTTTTT. Residues: CASSPPGGGAHTGELFF. The variable domain in full, completed from reference TRBV7-3 and TRBJ2-2, reads GAGVSQTPSNKVTEKGKYVELRCDPISGHTALYWYRQSLGQGPEFLIYFQGTGAADDSGLPNDRFFAVRPEGSVSTLKIQRTERGDSAVYLCASSPPGGGAHTGELFFGEGSRLTVL.

This chain joins TRBV10-3 and TRBJ2-5; the D is unclear. Germline values: CDR1 ENHRY, CDR2 SYGVKD. With 10 bases removed from V and 1 base from J, the gap between germline ends came to 13 bases. This CDR3 comprises 13 residues. This CDR3 reads CASRRGLQETQYF. The CDR3 DNA is TGTGCCAGTCGGAGAGGCCTCCAAGAGACCCAGTACTTC.

The rearrangement links TRBV6-1 to TRBJ1-2; possible D gene TRBD1, 5 bases. CDR3 length: 14 amino acids. V was clipped by 4 bases and J by 1 base, with 10 bases between them. From germline, CDR1 is MNHNS and CDR2 SASEGT. Written as DNA, the CDR3 is TGTGCCAGCAGTGCTGCAGGGATTAACTATGGCTACACCTTC. Protein product: CASSAAGINYGYTF.

A note on this clone: The junction departs from the called germline gene at one end, perhaps through a read error. The chain recombines TRBV28 with TRBJ2-1, with D perhaps TRBD1 (6 bases). CDR3 length equals 15 residues. In germline, CDR1 is MDHEN, CDR2 SYDVKM. CDR3 bases: TGTGCCACCAGTTTTCTGGGGGCGTCCTACAATGAGCAGTTCTTC. It translates to CATSFLGASYNEQFF.

V is TRBV7-8 and J is TRBJ1-4; D is unclear. The V end was cut by 1 base, the J end by 8 bases, with 11 bases between. Germline assignment: CDR1 SGHVS and CDR2 FQNEAQ. CDR3 size: 14 residues. The CDR3 spells CASSLGGFEEKLFF. CDR3 nucleotide sequence: TGTGCCAGCAGCTTAGGAGGGTTTGAGGAAAAACTGTTTTTT.

This sequence joins TRBV27 and TRBJ2-6; the D call may be TRBD1 or TRBD2 (5 bases each). This CDR3 contains 20 residues. V lost 5 bases and J 1 base, leaving 24 bases between the germline ends. Germline V CDR1 and CDR2: MNHEY, SMNVEV (reference sequence). The CDR3 here is CASSPPPRGGLTSGANVLTF. In DNA form, the CDR3 reads TGTGCCAGCAGTCCACCCCCCCGGGGCGGCCTGACTTCTGGGGCCAACGTCCTGACTTTC.

The CDR3 coding sequence is TGCGCCAGCAGCCAAGATCCGGGGGGCCCAGATACGCAGTATTTT. As protein: CASSQDPGGPDTQYF. V gene TRBV4-3 combines with J gene TRBJ2-3; TRBD2 might be the D (7 bases). V lost 0 bases and J 4 bases, leaving 11 bases between the germline ends. This CDR3 has 15 amino acids. The germline gives CDR1 LGHNA, CDR2 YSLEER.

This chain uses TRBV25-1 with TRBJ2-7; D is perhaps TRBD1 (6 bases). The CDR3 contains 15 residues. With 4 bases removed from V and 1 base from J, the gap between germline ends came to 14 bases. Germline CDR1 is MGHDK and CDR2 is SYGVNS. CDR3 sequence: CASSGEQGQSYEQYF. DNA of the CDR3: TGTGCCAGCAGTGGGGAGCAGGGGCAATCCTACGAGCAGTACTTC.

The chain links TRBV5-1 to TRBJ2-7; weak D call: TRBD1 (5 bases). The CDR3 is 14 amino acids. Germline lookup yields CDR1 SGHRS and CDR2 YFSETQ. The V and J ends lost 3 bases and 5 bases respectively, with 15 bases between them. CDR3 amino acids: CASSSYQGNDEQYF. CDR3 nucleotide sequence: TGCGCCAGCAGCTCCTACCAGGGAAATGACGAGCAGTACTTC.

This chain links TRBV5-1 with TRBJ2-5; a weak D match, TRBD2 (7 bases). The V end lost 6 bases, the J end lost 0 bases, and 18 bases lay between the germline ends. CDR3 length: 16 amino acids. Germline CDR1 reads SGHRS; CDR2 reads YFSETQ. The CDR3 sequence is CASILGAGAYQETQYF. Here the CDR3 DNA reads TGCGCCAGCATCCTTGGGGCGGGGGCGTACCAAGAGACCCAGTACTTC. Combining the CDR3 with reference TRBV5-1 and TRBJ2-5 gives the whole variable domain KAGVTQTPRYLIKTRGQQVTLSCSPISGHRSVSWYQQTPGQGLQFLFEYFSETQRNKGNFPGRFSGRQFSNSRSEMNVSTLELGDSALYLCASILGAGAYQETQYFGPGTRLLVL.

The chain is built from TRBV28 and TRBJ1-2; D is ambiguous. The germline V gene encodes CDR1 MDHEN and CDR2 SYDVKM. The CDR3 extends over 14 amino acids. The ends were cut back, 5 bases at V and 1 base at J, with 11 bases in the middle. The CDR3, as DNA: TGTGCCAGCAGTCGAGCAAGCCTTAACTATGGCTACACCTTC. Protein product: CASSRASLNYGYTF.

The chain carries TRBV19 and TRBJ1-5, with D perhaps matching TRBD1 (5 bases). V gave up 4 bases and J gave up 10 bases, with 11 bases separating them. Germline assignment: CDR1 LNHDA and CDR2 SQIVND (reference sequence). The CDR3 is 12 amino acids. CDR3 loop: CASSTGTAPQHF. In DNA form, the CDR3 reads TGTGCCAGTAGTACCGGGACGGCTCCCCAGCATTTT.

The chain employs TRBV28 and TRBJ2-5, with a possible D match to TRBD1 (5 bases). The V gene's germline CDR1 is MDHEN and CDR2 SYDVKM. Trimming took off 4 bases at V and 3 bases at J, with 18 bases between the two ends. The CDR3 contains 16 residues. The CDR3 coding sequence is TGTGCCAGCAGTTCCCTGAGGCACAGGTGGAAAGAGACCCAGTACTTC. This codes for CASSSLRHRWKETQYF.

The CDR3 nucleotides are TGTGCCAGCCCCGTGGCGGGATGGAGCACTGAAGCTTTCTTT. Amino acid sequence: CASPVAGWSTEAFF. The chain has TRBV11-2 and TRBJ1-1, with no clear D. V was trimmed by 8 bases and J by 4 bases, leaving 17 bases between them. Germline-derived CDR1 and CDR2 are SGHAT and FQNNGV. This CDR3 is 14 amino acids long.

This clone was seen only once. The CDR3 DNA sequence: TGTGCCAGCAGGGGGGCAGCGGTCACCGGGGAGCTGTTTTTT. This sequence encodes CASRGAAVTGELFF. This chain joins TRBV6-1 and TRBJ2-2; D may be TRBD1 (6 bases). Per the germline V gene, CDR1 is MNHNS and CDR2 is SASEGT. Trimming cost V 6 bases and J 4 bases, with 12 bases left between them. This CDR3 comprises 14 residues.

This chain connects TRBV7-9 to TRBJ1-2; no reliable D call. Germline loops: CDR1 SEHNR, CDR2 FQNEAQ (reference sequence). The V end was cut by 8 bases, the J end by 8 bases, with 21 bases between. The CDR3 covers 14 residues. CDR3 protein: CASGKGGIIGGYTF. CDR3 bases: TGTGCCAGCGGTAAGGGAGGGATCATCGGCGGCTACACCTTC.

The chain joins TRBV15 to TRBJ2-5; D tentatively reads TRBD1 or TRBD2 (5 bases each). V shed 0 bases and J shed 5 bases, with 19 bases lying between them. Germline V gene data show CDR1 as LNHNV and CDR2 as YYDKDF (reference sequence). CDR3 length: 17 amino acids. CDR3 amino acids: CATSRDVGDEGSETQYF. CDR3 coding DNA: TGTGCCACCAGCAGAGATGTAGGGGACGAAGGCAGTGAGACCCAGTACTTC.

The chain has TRBV9 and TRBJ2-3; 7 positions agree with TRBD2. Germline trimming cut 0 bases from V and 4 bases from J; bases unmatched to any gene: 11. The V gene's germline CDR1 is SGDLS and CDR2 YYNGEE. This CDR3 is 17 amino acids long. The CDR3 nucleotides are TGTGCCAGCAGCGTAGGTGGCGGCGGGGGAACCCCAGATACGCAGTATTTT. It encodes CASSVGGGGGTPDTQYF.

V is TRBV13 and J is TRBJ2-5; D may be TRBD2 (5 bases). This CDR3 is built from 15 residues. Germline V gives CDR1 PRHDT, CDR2 FYEKMQ (reference sequence). Trimming shortened V by 3 bases and J by 4 bases, and 15 bases separated the two germline ends. In nucleotides, the CDR3 is TGTGCCAGCAGCTTCGCAAGAACTAGGGCAGAGACCCAGTACTTC. As protein: CASSFARTRAETQYF.

The chain has TRBV29-1 and TRBJ1-1, with a possible D match to TRBD1 (5 bases). The germline V and J ends were trimmed by 1 base and 8 bases, with 17 bases remaining between them. The CDR3 is 14 residues long. Germline V gene data show CDR1 as SQVTM and CDR2 as ANQGSEA. CDR3 DNA sequence: TGCAGCGTTGAAGTTAACAGGATTTTTCAAGAAGCTTTCTTT. As protein: CSVEVNRIFQEAFF.